Below, 10 T cell receptor beta chains from the same sample are listed, as sequenced in a study of cytomegalovirus exposure and HLA in healthy donors. Sequenced by immunoSEQ multiplex PCR; TCRdb stores in-frame clones only, minus some. The data contain 100,000 to 150,000 clones, approximately 89% of them singletons. Material: PBMCs. These receptors all come from a woman younger than 35 in good health and CMV-seronegative.

This clone is a singleton in its sample. The chain employs TRBV9 and TRBJ2-2, with TRBD2 as a possible D gene (6 bases). Trimming took 0 bases from V and 0 from J, leaving 6 bases between them. Germline CDR1 is SGDLS and CDR2 is YYNGEE. The CDR3 contains 15 residues. CDR3 sequence reads: CASSVAGANTGELFF. Written as DNA, the CDR3 is TGTGCCAGCAGCGTAGCGGGGGCGAACACCGGGGAGCTGTTTTTT.

V and J are TRBV7-3 and TRBJ1-1; TRBD1 aligns across 7 bases. CDR3 size: 15 residues. Germline assignment: CDR1 SGHTA and CDR2 FQGTGA. V lost 4 bases and J lost 5; bases outside the gene matches: 10. For the CDR3, the DNA is TGTGCCAGCAGCTCGGGTGGGGCAGGGGGAACTGAAGCTTTCTTT. This translates into CASSSGGAGGTEAFF.

V gene TRBV7-6 combines with J gene TRBJ1-1; D unclear. The CDR3 has 15 residues. From germline, CDR1 is SGHVS and CDR2 FNYEAQ. Trimming removed 1 base from V and 0 bases from J, with 9 bases in between. CDR3 bases: TGTGCCAGCAGCTTAGACGACGGGGTGAACACTGAAGCTTTCTTT. Protein product: CASSLDDGVNTEAFF. Combining the CDR3 with reference TRBV7-6 and TRBJ1-1 gives the whole variable domain GAGVSQSPRYKVTKRGQDVALRCDPISGHVSLYWYRQALGQGPEFLTYFNYEAQQDKSGLPNDRFSAERPEGSISTLTIQRTEQRDSAMYRCASSLDDGVNTEAFFGQGTRLTVV.

The chain carries TRBV11-3 and TRBJ2-1; possible D gene TRBD1, 5 bases. Trimming took 5 bases from V and 9 from J, leaving 11 bases between them. Looked up from germline, CDR1 is SGHNT and CDR2 is YENEEA. The CDR3 spans 12 residues. Here the CDR3 DNA reads TGTGCCAGCAGCATGACAGTGGGTGAGCAGTTCTTC. Translation: CASSMTVGEQFF. Combining the CDR3 with reference TRBV11-3 and TRBJ2-1 gives the whole variable domain EAGVVQSPRYKIIEKKQPVAFWCNPISGHNTLYWYLQNLGQGPELLIRYENEEAVDDSQLPKDRFSAERLKGVDSTLKIQPAELGDSAVYLCASSMTVGEQFFGPGTRLTVL.

The rearrangement joins TRBV4-1 to TRBJ2-7; 7 bases are shared with TRBD2. V was pared by 1 base and J by 5 bases, with 8 bases of the junction left unmatched. This CDR3 is built from 15 residues. Germline CDR1 MGHRA, CDR2 YSYEKL. CDR3 sequence: CASSQGSGGGDEQYF. The CDR3 nucleotides are TGCGCCAGCAGCCAAGGATCGGGGGGAGGAGACGAGCAGTACTTC.

V and J are TRBV5-1 and TRBJ2-2; 9 nucleotides align to TRBD1. The CDR3 has 15 residues. Germline CDR1 and CDR2: SGHRS and YFSETQ. Losses at the gene ends were 4 bases for V and 3 bases for J; bases not matched to a gene: 4. CDR3 loop: CASSDRTGDTGELFF. The CDR3 DNA reads as TGCGCCAGCAGCGATCGGACAGGGGACACCGGGGAGCTGTTTTTT.

The chain recombines TRBV11-2 with TRBJ1-2; a weak D match, TRBD1 (5 bases). The germline gives CDR1 SGHAT, CDR2 FQNNGV. This CDR3 region has 14 residues. Trimming removed 6 bases at V and 0 bases at J, with 11 bases between. The CDR3 nucleotides are TGTGCCAGCAGGAGTGACAGCTCTAACTATGGCTACACCTTC. Its translation is CASRSDSSNYGYTF.

This chain links TRBV18 with TRBJ2-3; 10 bases are shared with TRBD2. The CDR3 runs 17 residues. The trim removed 3 bases at V and 6 bases at J, leaving 12 bases unmatched. Germline V gives CDR1 KGHSH, CDR2 LQKENI. The chain's CDR3 is CASSPPSGGGGGDTQYF. The CDR3 bases are TGTGCCAGCTCACCCCCTAGCGGGGGAGGAGGCGGGGATACGCAGTATTTT. Full variable domain (remainder filled in from reference TRBV18 and TRBJ2-3): NAGVMQNPRHLVRRRGQEARLRCSPMKGHSHVYWYRQLPEEGLKFMVYLQKENIIDESGMPKERFSAEFPKEGPSILRIQQVVRGDSAAYFCASSPPSGGGGGDTQYFGPGTRLTVL.

The V gene is TRBV2, the J gene TRBJ2-3, with 8 bases matching TRBD2. The CDR3 runs 17 residues. With V trimmed by 3 bases and J by 2 bases, 10 bases remained unmatched. CDR1 and CDR2 from the germline V gene are SNHLY and FYNNEI. CDR3 protein: CASSDLFGGGTTDTQYF. Here the CDR3 DNA reads TGTGCCAGCAGTGACCTCTTTGGCGGGGGGACCACAGATACGCAGTATTTT. Full variable domain (outside the CDR3, taken from reference TRBV2 and TRBJ2-3): EPEVTQTPSHQVTQMGQEVILRCVPISNHLYFYWYRQILGQKVEFLVSFYNNEISEKSEIFDDQFSVERPDGSNFTLKIRSTKLEDSAMYFCASSDLFGGGTTDTQYFGPGTRLTVL.

The chain has TRBV6-6 and TRBJ2-7; D not resolved. Per germline, CDR1 MNHNY and CDR2 SVGAGI (reference sequence). Trimming took off 3 bases at V and 5 bases at J, with 11 bases between the two ends. This CDR3 contains 13 residues. The CDR3, as DNA: TGTGCCAGCAGTTATTTCGTCGCGGACGAGCAGTACTTC. This codes for CASSYFVADEQYF.